Presented here are 2 T cell receptor beta chains from one specimen sequenced in a study of T cell clonotyping in hematopoietic cell transplantation. Libraries were prepared by immunoSEQ multiplex PCR; TCRdb keeps only in-frame clonotypes and omits some of them. The profile covers some 30,000 clones, with 60% to 80% appearing a single time and 5% to 6.5% taken by the ten largest. Time point given: recipient sample about 28 days before transplant, after cytoreduction. This material consisted of peripheral blood mononuclear cells, taken before stem cell transplant. These receptors all stem from a man in his forties or fifties with myelodysplastic syndrome. Some clones in this sample may be carry-over from other donors' samples.

This clone has only one observation. The chain uses TRBV30 and TRBJ1-2; unclear D gene. Trimming left V 5 bases short and J 8 bases short, with 12 bases between. This CDR3 is built from 11 residues. Germline V CDR1 and CDR2: GTSNPN, SVGIG (reference sequence). CDR3 protein: CAWGVHFGYTF. The CDR3 DNA is TGTGCCTGGGGGGTACATTTCGGCTACACCTTC.

This clone was observed a handful of times. The rearrangement uses TRBV28 and TRBJ1-3; 7 bases align to TRBD1. The V gene end was trimmed by 4 bases and the J gene end by 7 bases; junction bases not matched to a gene: 4. Germline assignment: CDR1 MDHEN and CDR2 SYDVKM. This CDR3 comprises 13 residues. CDR3 sequence reads: CASSSGQDNTIYF. CDR3 DNA sequence: TGTGCCAGCAGTTCCGGACAGGATAACACCATATATTTT.